A selection of T cell receptor beta chains follows, all from one sample in a study of cytomegalovirus exposure and HLA in healthy donors. Clones were sequenced by immunoSEQ multiplex PCR, and TCRdb holds only the in-frame ones, with some missing. Here the sample spans 70,000 to 95,000 clones, approximately 65% being singletons. The sequenced material came from PBMCs. The source is a woman younger than 45 in good health and CMV-seropositive. The CDR3 runs from the conserved cysteine through the conserved F or W. The order of the fields is J gene, D gene, CDR3 length, clone size, V gene, CDR3 DNA, CDR3 protein. A D gene is named only where the DNA matches it firmly. Size is stated for part of the rows, as once, few or many counts, or as a class when the clone is expanded.

j_call: TRBJ2-2; d_call: NA; cdr3_length: 12; clone_size: once; v_call: TRBV11-1; cdr3_nt: TGTGCCAGCAGCTCTCCCACCGGGGAGCTGTTTTTT; cdr3_aa: CASSSPTGELFF
j_call: TRBJ1-5; d_call: NA; cdr3_length: 15; clone_size: NA; v_call: TRBV28; cdr3_nt: TGTGCCAGCAGTTATCCCCAGGGTTTAGGGCAGCCCCAGCATTTT; cdr3_aa: CASSYPQGLGQPQHF
j_call: TRBJ2-7; d_call: NA; cdr3_length: 15; clone_size: NA; v_call: TRBV5-1; cdr3_nt: TGCGCCAGCAGCTTGGTGGGGGGAAGGGGCCACGAGCAGTACTTC; cdr3_aa: CASSLVGGRGHEQYF
j_call: TRBJ2-7; d_call: TRBD1; cdr3_length: 15; clone_size: few; v_call: TRBV28; cdr3_nt: TGTGCCAGCAGCCCAAGGGGGCGCGGATCCTACGAGCAGTACTTC; cdr3_aa: CASSPRGRGSYEQYF
j_call: TRBJ1-4; d_call: NA; cdr3_length: 14; clone_size: NA; v_call: TRBV11-3; cdr3_nt: TGTGCCAGCAGCTTAGCACAGGGTAATGAAAAACTGTTTTTT; cdr3_aa: CASSLAQGNEKLFF
j_call: TRBJ2-3; d_call: NA; cdr3_length: 14; clone_size: few; v_call: TRBV6-6; cdr3_nt: TGTGCCAGCAGCCCGCGGTTCCAGGGAGATACGCAGTATTTT; cdr3_aa: CASSPRFQGDTQYF
j_call: TRBJ2-3; d_call: TRBD1; cdr3_length: 14; clone_size: once; v_call: TRBV29-1; cdr3_nt: TGCAGCGCTGGACAGGGGGGGGGCACAGATACGCAGTATTTT; cdr3_aa: CSAGQGGGTDTQYF
j_call: TRBJ1-1; d_call: TRBD1; cdr3_length: 11; clone_size: NA; v_call: TRBV6-5; cdr3_nt: TGTGCCATACACAGGGGAACTGAAGCTTTCTTT; cdr3_aa: CAIHRGTEAFF
j_call: TRBJ1-6; d_call: NA; cdr3_length: 14; clone_size: NA; v_call: TRBV11-3; cdr3_nt: TGTGCCAGCAGTCACCCGGGACTTGGTTCACCCCTCCACTTT; cdr3_aa: CASSHPGLGSPLHF
j_call: TRBJ2-1; d_call: TRBD2; cdr3_length: 16; clone_size: NA; v_call: TRBV25-1; cdr3_nt: TGTGCCAGCAGTGACTTCTCTAGCGGGGCCCGCAATGAGCAGTTCTTC; cdr3_aa: CASSDFSSGARNEQFF
j_call: TRBJ1-1; d_call: NA; cdr3_length: 14; clone_size: NA; v_call: TRBV5-1; cdr3_nt: TGCGCCAGCAGCTTGTCGGGGGGGCACACTGAAGCTTTCTTT; cdr3_aa: CASSLSGGHTEAFF
j_call: TRBJ2-2; d_call: TRBD1; cdr3_length: 14; clone_size: NA; v_call: TRBV6-1; cdr3_nt: TGTGCCAGCGTCCGGGACAGGGCCACCGGGGAGCTGTTTTTT; cdr3_aa: CASVRDRATGELFF
j_call: TRBJ1-6; d_call: NA; cdr3_length: 15; clone_size: NA; v_call: TRBV4-2; cdr3_nt: TGTGCCAGCAGCTTACGGACAGCCGCTAATTCACCCCTCCACTTT; cdr3_aa: CASSLRTAANSPLHF
j_call: TRBJ1-6; d_call: TRBD1; cdr3_length: 15; clone_size: few; v_call: TRBV27; cdr3_nt: TGTGCCAGCAGTGGTATTGGGACAGGGGCCCTCACCCTCCACTTT; cdr3_aa: CASSGIGTGALTLHF